What follows are 26 T cell receptor beta chains derived from one specimen sequenced in a study of cytomegalovirus exposure and HLA in healthy donors. 13 Jbeta primers and 60 Vbeta primers were used for the PCR. Clones were sequenced by immunoSEQ multiplex PCR, and TCRdb holds only the in-frame ones, with some missing. The repertoire consists of around 130,000 clones, with approximately 70% occurring once and the leading ten covering about 1.5%. The sample comprised PBMCs. These receptor sequences come from a young man in good health and CMV-seronegative.

The chain combines TRBV28 with TRBJ2-7; weak D call: TRBD1 (6 bases). V was cut by 9 bases and J by 4 bases, with 16 bases left in between. This CDR3 is built from 13 residues. Looked up from germline, CDR1 is MDHEN and CDR2 is SYDVKM. CDR3 sequence reads: CASHKAGAYEQYF. Written as DNA, the CDR3 is TGTGCCAGTCATAAAGCAGGGGCTTACGAGCAGTACTTC.

This clone has just a few counts. V gene TRBV29-1 combines with J gene TRBJ2-7; TRBD1 aligns across 9 bases. The V gene end was trimmed by 7 bases and the J gene end by 9 bases; junction bases not matched to a gene: 10. The CDR3 loop spans 12 amino acids. The germline gives CDR1 SQVTM, CDR2 ANQGSEA. The CDR3 sequence is CSGRDREAVQYF. The CDR3 DNA sequence: TGCAGCGGCCGGGACAGGGAAGCCGTGCAGTACTTC.

The V call is TRBV19, the J call TRBJ1-1; D remains unclear. Looked up from germline, CDR1 is LNHDA and CDR2 is SQIVND (reference sequence). Trimming took off 2 bases at V and 1 base at J, with 8 bases between the two ends. This CDR3 region has 14 residues. In DNA, the CDR3 is TGTGCCAGTAGTATACAAGCTGGGAACACTGAAGCTTTCTTT. It yields the protein CASSIQAGNTEAFF.

The J gene is TRBJ2-5, the V gene TRBV7-9; D gene uncertain. Germline V lookup: CDR1 SEHNR, CDR2 FQNEAQ (reference sequence). CDR3 length equals 16 residues. V shed 5 bases and J shed 1 base, with 17 bases lying between them. CDR3 bases: TGTGCCAGCAGCGGCAGTCAACAATACAGCCAAGAGACCCAGTACTTC. It codes for CASSGSQQYSQETQYF.

On this clone itself: A read error may produce the germline difference seen at one junction end. The same CDR3 also results from other DNA sequences found in this sample. V gene TRBV19 combines with J gene TRBJ1-1; D call uncertain. This CDR3 is 13 amino acids long. CDR1 and CDR2 from the germline V gene are LNHDA and SQIVND (reference sequence). CDR3 bases: TGCGCCAGTAGTCTTGAGATGAACACTGAAGCTTTCTTT. This translates into CASSLEMNTEAFF.

The chain has TRBV29-1 and TRBJ2-5, with D tentatively TRBD2 (7 bases). The germline V and J ends were trimmed by 4 bases and 7 bases, with 13 bases remaining between them. The germline V gene encodes CDR1 SQVTM and CDR2 ANQGSEA. This CDR3 comprises 12 residues. The CDR3 protein is CSVGVGGATQYF. CDR3 DNA sequence: TGCAGCGTTGGGGTGGGGGGGGCGACCCAGTACTTC. Drawing the rest from reference TRBV29-1 and TRBJ2-5, the complete variable domain is SAVISQKPSRDICQRGTSLTIQCQVDSQVTMMFWYRQQPGQSLTLIATANQGSEATYESGFVIDKFPISRPNLTFSTLTVSNMSPEDSSIYLCSVGVGGATQYFGPGTRLLVL.

Only a few counts were recorded for this clone. The V and J genes are TRBV6-1 and TRBJ1-1; D is unclear. CDR1 is MNHNS, CDR2 SASEGT, per germline. The CDR3 contains 12 residues. V was trimmed by 2 bases and J by 4 bases, leaving 5 bases between them. The CDR3 DNA is TGTGCCAGCAGTGAACTCGGCACTGAAGCTTTCTTT. It codes for CASSELGTEAFF.

V usage is TRBV19 and J usage is TRBJ1-5, with TRBD1 matching 8 bases. CDR3 length equals 14 residues. Germline CDR1 is LNHDA and CDR2 is SQIVND (reference sequence). Trimming removed 5 bases from V and 5 bases from J; junction bases left unmatched: 5. CDR3 sequence reads: CASSVDRGHQPQHF. The DNA for the CDR3 is TGTGCCAGTAGTGTCGACAGGGGCCATCAGCCCCAGCATTTT. Together with reference TRBV19 and TRBJ1-5, the CDR3 gives the full variable domain: DGGITQSPKYLFRKEGQNVTLSCEQNLNHDAMYWYRQDPGQGLRLIYYSQIVNDFQKGDIAEGYSVSREKKESFPLTVTSAQKNPTAFYLCASSVDRGHQPQHFGDGTRLSIL.

The chain couples TRBV2 to TRBJ2-7; 7 bases match TRBD1. This CDR3 is built from 12 residues. The trim removed 5 bases at V and 11 bases at J, leaving 9 bases unmatched. Germline V gives CDR1 SNHLY, CDR2 FYNNEI. The CDR3 sequence is CASSQPTGVEYF. The CDR3 nucleotides are TGTGCCAGCAGTCAACCTACAGGGGTTGAGTACTTC.

J is TRBJ2-5 and V is TRBV5-1; D remains ambiguous. CDR3 size: 14 residues. V lost 0 bases to trimming and J lost 5 bases, with 11 bases between them. Germline V gene data show CDR1 as SGHRS and CDR2 as YFSETQ. DNA of the CDR3: TGCGCCAGCAGCTTGGCGGTGGGCTTGGAGACCCAGTACTTC. Its protein is CASSLAVGLETQYF.

In its sample, this clone was seen a few times. J is TRBJ2-7 and V is TRBV5-8, with TRBD2 as a possible D gene (6 bases). Germline-derived CDR1 and CDR2 are SGHTS and YDEGEE. The CDR3 consists of 15 residues. V gave up 4 bases and J gave up 2 bases, with 16 bases separating them. The CDR3: CASSREAGRAYEQYF. In DNA form, the CDR3 reads TGTGCCAGCAGCCGCGAGGCGGGGCGGGCCTACGAGCAGTACTTC.

CDR3 in amino acids: CASSLSTRYKDYEQYF. CDR3 sequence (DNA): TGTGCCAGCAGTTTATCGACTAGGTATAAGGACTACGAGCAGTACTTC. This chain joins TRBV27 and TRBJ2-7; possibly TRBD2 for D (6 bases). Germline V gene sequence: CDR1 MNHEY, CDR2 SMNVEV (reference sequence). V shed 0 bases and J shed 3 bases, with 15 bases lying between them. The CDR3 length is 16 residues.

In its sample, this clone was seen a few times. The V gene is TRBV2, the J gene TRBJ2-7; 7 bases map to TRBD1. The germline gives CDR1 SNHLY, CDR2 FYNNEI. This CDR3 comprises 13 residues. V lost 5 bases to trimming and J lost 5 bases; unmatched junction nucleotides: 6. CDR3 sequence reads: CASSRDRTNEQYF. The CDR3, as DNA: TGTGCCAGCAGTAGGGACAGAACTAACGAGCAGTACTTC. Based on the CDR3 plus reference TRBV2 and TRBJ2-7, the full variable domain is EPEVTQTPSHQVTQMGQEVILRCVPISNHLYFYWYRQILGQKVEFLVSFYNNEISEKSEIFDDQFSVERPDGSNFTLKIRSTKLEDSAMYFCASSRDRTNEQYFGPGTRLTVT.

The V and J genes are TRBV11-3 and TRBJ2-6, with a weak D call TRBD1 (6 bases). Trimming took off 7 bases at V and 3 bases at J, with 16 bases between the two ends. The V gene's germline CDR1 is SGHNT and CDR2 YENEEA. There are 16 residues in the CDR3. The CDR3 DNA reads TGTGCCAGCATCCCAGGGGTCAGCGATGGGGCCAACGTCCTGACTTTC. Amino acids: CASIPGVSDGANVLTF.

The chain combines TRBV6-1 with TRBJ1-1; weak D call: TRBD1 (6 bases). The CDR3 is 11 amino acids. Trimming removed 10 bases at V and 8 bases at J, with 14 bases between. Looked up from germline, CDR1 is MNHNS and CDR2 is SASEGT. As DNA, the CDR3 is TGTGCCACCGCGACAGGATTCGAAGCTTTCTTT. It specifies CATATGFEAFF.

The chain is built from TRBV15 and TRBJ1-2; D is perhaps TRBD1 (6 bases). The V and J ends lost 0 bases and 3 bases respectively, with 14 bases between them. This CDR3 has 16 residues. The germline V gene has CDR1 LNHNV and CDR2 YYDKDF (reference sequence). The CDR3 nucleotides read TGTGCCACCAGCAGAGACGGGCGAGGGGGGGACTATGGCTACACCTTC. Amino acid sequence: CATSRDGRGGDYGYTF.

For this clone: Other nucleotide sequences from this sample produce the same CDR3. The V and J genes are TRBV28 and TRBJ1-1; weak D call: TRBD1 (5 bases). Trimming shortened V by 5 bases and J by 8 bases, and 12 bases separated the two germline ends. This CDR3 spans 12 amino acids. CDR1 MDHEN and CDR2 SYDVKM come from the germline V gene. CDR3 bases: TGTGCCAGCAGTCCAGTCGACAGAGAAGCTTTCTTT. As protein: CASSPVDREAFF. Full variable domain (outside the CDR3, taken from reference TRBV28 and TRBJ1-1): DVKVTQSSRYLVKRTGEKVFLECVQDMDHENMFWYRQDPGLGLRLIYFSYDVKMKEKGDIPEGYSVSREKKERFSLILESASTNQTSMYLCASSPVDREAFFGQGTRLTVV.

The V call is TRBV9, the J call TRBJ2-3; TRBD2 matches 9 bases. Unmatched junction bases numbered 4, after V lost 0 bases and J lost 2 bases. This CDR3 has 16 amino acids. CDR1 SGDLS and CDR2 YYNGEE come from the germline V gene. CDR3 in amino acids: CASSVVGGRDTDTQYF. The CDR3 bases are TGTGCCAGCAGCGTAGTAGGCGGGAGGGACACAGATACGCAGTATTTT. The variable domain in full, with the rest retrieved from reference TRBV9 and TRBJ2-3, is DSGVTQTPKHLITATGQRVTLRCSPRSGDLSVYWYQQSLDQGLQFLIQYYNGEERAKGNILERFSAQQFPDLHSELNLSSLELGDSALYFCASSVVGGRDTDTQYFGPGTRLTVL.

In its sample, this clone was seen once. The J gene is TRBJ2-4, the V gene TRBV30, with 8 bases lining up with TRBD1. J gave up 8 bases and V 3 bases, and 9 bases lay outside the gene matches. The CDR3 covers 14 residues. From germline, CDR1 is GTSNPN and CDR2 SVGIG (reference sequence). This CDR3 reads CAWSKGQGRDIQYF. For the CDR3, the DNA is TGTGCCTGGAGCAAAGGACAGGGTCGAGACATTCAGTACTTC. The entire variable domain, with the rest obtained from reference TRBV30 and TRBJ2-4, is as follows: SQTIHQWPATLVQPVGSPLSLECTVEGTSNPNLYWYRQAAGRGLQLLFYSVGIGQISSEVPQNLSASRPQDRQFILSSKKLLLSDSGFYLCAWSKGQGRDIQYFGAGTRLSVL.

This clone was seen more than once but under ten times. The rearrangement joins TRBV29-1 to TRBJ2-3, with D hard to call. The ends were cut back, 4 bases at V and 4 bases at J, with 18 bases in the middle. The CDR3 covers 15 residues. Germline lookup yields CDR1 SQVTM and CDR2 ANQGSEA. As DNA, the CDR3 is TGCAGCGTTGGTCGTCCTGGTAACTATGCAGATACGCAGTATTTT. Translating gives CSVGRPGNYADTQYF.

The chain joins TRBV7-9 to TRBJ2-2, with 9 bases identical to TRBD1. This CDR3 has 17 residues. J gave up 0 bases and V 2 bases, and 4 bases lay outside the gene matches. Germline V gene sequence: CDR1 SEHNR, CDR2 FQNEAQ (reference sequence). The DNA for the CDR3 is TGTGCCAGCAGCTTACGTAGACAGGGGGCGAACACCGGGGAGCTGTTTTTT. It specifies CASSLRRQGANTGELFF. Full variable domain (missing parts from reference TRBV7-9 and TRBJ2-2): DTGVSQNPRHKITKRGQNVTFRCDPISEHNRLYWYRQTLGQGPEFLTYFQNEAQLEKSRLLSDRFSAERPKGSFSTLEIQRTEQGDSAMYLCASSLRRQGANTGELFFGEGSRLTVL.

This clone has just a few counts. The chain recombines TRBV7-2 with TRBJ2-1; 9 positions agree with TRBD2. The germline V gene encodes CDR1 SGHTA and CDR2 FQGNSA. Trimming took 2 bases from V and 8 from J; bases not matched to a gene: 10. The CDR3 is 16 residues long. The CDR3: CASSLLSGGRGDEQFF. CDR3 in DNA: TGTGCCAGCAGCTTATTGTCTGGCGGGAGGGGGGATGAGCAGTTCTTC.

V is TRBV29-1 and J is TRBJ1-1; no clear D gene. Germline lookup yields CDR1 SQVTM and CDR2 ANQGSEA. The CDR3 loop spans 14 amino acids. Trimming left V 5 bases short and J 4 bases short, with 17 bases between. The CDR3: CSVKKEAVGTEAFF. As DNA, the CDR3 is TGCAGCGTTAAAAAAGAGGCGGTGGGCACTGAAGCTTTCTTT.

Points on this clone: Germline is not matched at one junction end, which may reflect a read error. V gene TRBV7-9 combines with J gene TRBJ1-2; a weak D match, TRBD1 (5 bases). In germline, CDR1 is SEHNR, CDR2 FQNEAQ (reference sequence). The CDR3 runs 11 residues. Here the CDR3 reads CASSLDPWGSF. The CDR3 DNA reads TGTGCCAGCAGCTTAGATCCCTGGGGCTCCTTC.

The chain links TRBV30 to TRBJ2-5; 15 nucleotides match TRBD2. Germline V gene data show CDR1 as GTSNPN and CDR2 as SVGIG (reference sequence). The CDR3 length is 19 residues. J gave up 6 bases and V 0 bases, and 14 bases lay outside the gene matches. The CDR3 region is CAWSVRQGPGLAGGKTQYF. DNA for the CDR3: TGTGCCTGGAGTGTGAGACAGGGCCCGGGACTAGCGGGAGGAAAGACCCAGTACTTC.

The V call is TRBV7-9, the J call TRBJ2-7; 10 positions match TRBD2. Germline V gives CDR1 SEHNR, CDR2 FQNEAQ (reference sequence). V trimming: 5 bases; J trimming: 1 base; junction bases outside the gene matches: 17. The CDR3 is 19 amino acids. The CDR3 nucleotides are TGTGCCAGCAGCGGACGACTAGCGGGTCAGGAGGTAGGGTCCTACGAGCAGTACTTC. Translated, it gives CASSGRLAGQEVGSYEQYF.